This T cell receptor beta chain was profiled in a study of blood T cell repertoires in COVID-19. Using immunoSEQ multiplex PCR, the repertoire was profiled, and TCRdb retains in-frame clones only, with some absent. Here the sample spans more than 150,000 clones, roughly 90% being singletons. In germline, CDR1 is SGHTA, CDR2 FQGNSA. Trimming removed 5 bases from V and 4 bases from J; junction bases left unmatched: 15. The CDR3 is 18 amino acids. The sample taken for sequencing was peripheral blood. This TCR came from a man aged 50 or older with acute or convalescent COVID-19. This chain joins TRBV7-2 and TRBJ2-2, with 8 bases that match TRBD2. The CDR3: CASSPQPGGLAGTGELFF. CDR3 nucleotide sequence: TGTGCCAGCAGCCCCCAGCCTGGCGGGCTAGCGGGCACCGGGGAGCTGTTTTTT. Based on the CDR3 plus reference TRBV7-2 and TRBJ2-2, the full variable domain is GAGVSQSPSNKVTEKGKDVELRCDPISGHTALYWYRQSLGQGLEFLIYFQGNSAPDKSGLPSDRFSAERTGGSVSTLTIQRTQQEDSAVYLCASSPQPGGLAGTGELFFGEGSRLTVL.